The present T cell receptor (beta chain) was sequenced within a study of T cell changes during pregnancy in multiple sclerosis. Produced via immunoSEQ multiplex PCR; TCRdb's table is partial and in-frame only. The sample holds tens of thousands of clones, 80% to 90% seen once. CDR1 and CDR2 (germline): DFQATT, SNEGSKA (reference sequence). The V gene lost 5 bases and the J gene lost 3 bases, with 5 bases spanning the gap. The CDR3 consists of 11 residues. Sample: CD8+ T cells from peripheral blood mononuclear cells, taken in the second trimester of pregnancy. This sequence originates from a female donor with multiple sclerosis, enrolled in a pregnancy study. This chain links TRBV20-1 with TRBJ2-1; no clear D. This chain's CDR3 is CSAVIYNEQFF. The CDR3, as DNA: TGCAGTGCTGTTATCTACAATGAGCAGTTCTTC.